This record concerns one T cell receptor beta chain sequence. There is no known antigen for this receptor. Base qualities are not at hand, and no much larger clone is one base apart. TCRbeta CDR3 regions were sequenced with the immunoSEQ Assay. After extraction, genomic DNA underwent amplification by bias-controlled multiplex PCR, followed by high-throughput sequencing. As for how the authors treated the data: To quantify the absolute abundance of each unique TCRbeta CDR3 region, sequences were collapsed and filtered. T cell fraction was estimated by normalizing TCRbeta template counts to usable DNA, which was measured by amplifying reference genes present in all nucleated cells. Repertoire TCRs were annotated as SARS-CoV-2-specific by exact matching of V gene, CDR3 amino acid sequence and J gene to a known reactive TCR set. The reference SARS-CoV-2 TCR set came from MIRA and was filtered for enrichment in COVID-19-positive ImmuneCODE repertoires, removing public or cross-reactive TCRs. Using the MIRA antigens, annotated TCRs were further analysed by specific ORF or by position within an ORF. Depth was the summed frequency of annotated unique rearrangements, while breadth was defined as annotated unique rearrangements over total unique productive rearrangements. TCR breadth was compared between groups using two-sided Wilcoxon rank-sum tests. Held by TCRdb, this immuneACCESS table contains in-frame sequences only and omits some clones. Under half of the omission traces to an unresolved V gene where checked; the cause of the rest is unknown. V and J calls and clone size are as listed in that table; D and trimming were resolved from the DNA. The sample includes about 350,000 clones, with about 91% observed a single time. The ten most abundant clones make up roughly 3.9% of the sample.

This sample is drawn from a study of Ad26.COV2.S vaccination and SARS-CoV-2 variants (dated by TCRdb to 2020 to 2023). Background for the entire study: The specificity and breadth of SARS-CoV-2-reactive T cell receptors after Ad26.COV2.S vaccination were assessed by TCRbeta repertoire sequencing. The TCR-sequenced set comprised around 30 samples: around 20 Ad26.COV2.S vaccine recipients, 5 placebo recipients and 8 SARS-CoV-2 convalescent individuals.

The study at large found these results: The authors noted that total T cell responses may have been underestimated by the TCR breadth and depth analyses. Compared with placebo recipients, Ad26.COV2.S recipients showed higher spike-specific TCR breadth (P = 0.0014). Substantial breadth of spike-specific CD8+ and CD4+ T cell responses was reported after vaccination. Comparable non-spike TCR breadth was observed between vaccine and placebo recipients, consistent with only spike being contained in the vaccine.

The sample's time point label is to be understood as: individuals recovered from natural SARS-CoV-2 infection. The sample here was peripheral blood, taken after recovery from COVID-19. This TCR was recovered from a human donor who had recovered from COVID-19.

The CDR3 sequence is CASKNKPLSATNEKLFF. Read as DNA, the sequence is TGTGCCAGTAAAAACAAGCCCCTATCTGCAACTAATGAAAAACTGTTTTTT. The chain employs TRBV19 and TRBJ1-4, with no reliable assignment of the D segment. Based on the germline V gene (reference sequence), the CDR1 and CDR2 sequences are LNHDA and SQIVND. The V and J ends are trimmed by 7 bases and 0 bases, leaving 18 bases between them. The CDR3 contains 17 residues, cysteine and phenylalanine counted. Of all the DNA, just the CDR3 is kept, 51 bases in frame from base 1. Reference TRBV19 and TRBJ1-4 proteins supply the regions before and after the CDR3; the full variable domain is: DGGITQSPKYLFRKEGQNVTLSCEQNLNHDAMYWYRQDPGQGLRLIYYSQIVNDFQKGDIAEGYSVSREKKESFPLTVTSAQKNPTAFYLCASKNKPLSATNEKLFFGSGTQLSVL.